The next 30 T cell receptor beta chains were all read from a single sample in a study of immune cell composition in non-small cell lung cancer. Assay used: immunoSEQ multiplex PCR; TCRdb lists only in-frame clones, some missing. In the table there are roughly 1,900 clones, 75% to 85% of which are singletons. Normal lung sampling was at least 3 cm from the tumour, as distant as possible. What was sequenced was non-adjacent lung tissue. These receptors were taken from a human donor with non-small cell lung cancer.

The chain has TRBV7-8 and TRBJ1-2; TRBD1 is a possible D gene (5 bases). V lost 1 base to trimming and J lost 8 bases, with 17 bases between them. The germline gives CDR1 SGHVS, CDR2 FQNEAQ. This CDR3 has 15 amino acids. The chain's CDR3 is CASSLGGAGGGGYTF. The CDR3 DNA reads as TGTGCCAGCAGCTTAGGTGGAGCCGGGGGGGGAGGCTACACCTTC.

This chain links TRBV19 with TRBJ1-1, with D possibly TRBD1 on 5 matching bases. The germline V gene has CDR1 LNHDA and CDR2 SQIVND (reference sequence). CDR3 length equals 14 residues. The V end was cut by 3 bases, the J end by 9 bases, with 17 bases between. For the CDR3, the DNA is TGTGCCAGTAGTATTCGGGGACTAGATCTTCAAGCTTTCTTT. This sequence encodes CASSIRGLDLQAFF.

J is TRBJ1-6 and V is TRBV5-3, with D possibly being TRBD1 (5 bases). TRBV5-3 is flagged as an ORF with uncertain function. Trimming cost V 5 bases and J 3 bases, with 21 bases left between them. The CDR3 spans 18 residues. The CDR3, as DNA: TGTGCCAGAAGAAGGATCAGTGCGGGGGACCTCTATAATTCACCCCTCCACTTT. This codes for CARRRISAGDLYNSPLHF.

The CDR3 sequence is CASVVMAGRDYGYTF. The CDR3 nucleotides are TGTGCCAGCGTGGTAATGGCAGGGCGAGACTATGGCTACACCTTC. The chain employs TRBV6-1 and TRBJ1-2; a possible D gene is TRBD1 (5 bases). V lost 8 bases to trimming and J lost 3 bases, with 19 bases between them. Germline lookup yields CDR1 MNHNS and CDR2 SASEGT. CDR3 length equals 15 residues.

This chain connects TRBV25-1 to TRBJ1-2; no firm D call. CDR1 is MGHDK, CDR2 SYGVNS, per germline. CDR3 length equals 14 residues. Trimming left V 3 bases short and J 3 bases short, with 11 bases between. The CDR3 nucleotides read TGTGCCAGCAGTGATGGTCCCGGGTACTATGGCTACACCTTC. It specifies CASSDGPGYYGYTF.

The gene calls are TRBV19 and TRBJ1-5; TRBD1 matches 7 bases. The germline CDR1 and CDR2 sequences are LNHDA and SQIVND (reference sequence). The CDR3 loop spans 14 amino acids. V lost 7 bases, J lost 7 bases, and 10 bases stayed unmatched. The CDR3, as DNA: TGTGCCAGTACCACAGACAGGGTTCGGCAGCCCCAGCATTTT. Its translation: CASTTDRVRQPQHF.

The rearrangement links TRBV30 to TRBJ1-1; 7 bases align to TRBD1. Germline trimming cut 2 bases from V and 4 bases from J; bases unmatched to any gene: 7. CDR3 length: 14 residues. Germline loops: CDR1 GTSNPN, CDR2 SVGIG (reference sequence). The CDR3 DNA follows: TGTGCCTGGAGTAGGCGACAGGGCGGCACTGAAGCTTTCTTT. This sequence encodes CAWSRRQGGTEAFF.

J is TRBJ1-1 and V is TRBV6-5, with 7 bases identical to TRBD1. After removal of 4 bases from V and 1 base from J, the junction contained 6 bases not matched to a gene. Germline V gene data show CDR1 as MNHEY and CDR2 as SVGAGI. There are 15 residues in the CDR3. The CDR3 DNA follows: TGTGCCAGCAGTTTCAGGGGACAGAGGAACACTGAAGCTTTCTTT. Translation: CASSFRGQRNTEAFF.

The chain combines TRBV28 with TRBJ2-7, with D possibly TRBD2 on 5 matching bases. Trimming took off 6 bases at V and 7 bases at J, with 22 bases between the two ends. This CDR3 spans 15 amino acids. CDR1 MDHEN and CDR2 SYDVKM come from the germline V gene. The chain's CDR3 is CASSPSPGPREEQYF. The CDR3, as DNA: TGTGCCAGCAGCCCCTCTCCCGGCCCTAGGGAGGAGCAGTACTTC.

The V gene is TRBV27, the J gene TRBJ1-2; 7 nucleotides agree with TRBD1. Germline V lookup: CDR1 MNHEY, CDR2 SMNVEV (reference sequence). The CDR3 is 14 amino acids. V trimming: 3 bases; J trimming: 6 bases; junction bases outside the gene matches: 7. CDR3 nucleotides: TGTGCCAGCAGTTTTCAGGGGGAAGATAATGGCTACACCTTC. As protein: CASSFQGEDNGYTF.

The V call is TRBV5-6, the J call TRBJ2-7, with D possibly matching TRBD2 (5 bases). This CDR3 region has 14 residues. V was pared by 2 bases and J by 4 bases, with 13 bases between. Germline values: CDR1 SGHDT, CDR2 YYEEEE. The CDR3 region is CASSFFYRGYEQYF. As DNA, the CDR3 is TGTGCCAGCAGCTTCTTTTACCGGGGATACGAGCAGTACTTC. The whole variable domain, remainder taken from reference TRBV5-6 and TRBJ2-7, is DAGVTQSPTHLIKTRGQQVTLRCSPKSGHDTVSWYQQALGQGPQFIFQYYEEEERQRGNFPDRFSGHQFPNYSSELNVNALLLGDSALYLCASSFFYRGYEQYFGPGTRLTVT.

This clone was counted a single time. J is TRBJ1-5 and V is TRBV7-8, with unresolved D. The CDR3 totals 15 residues. V was trimmed by 3 bases and J by 0 bases, leaving 9 bases between them. Germline V gene lookup returns CDR1 SGHVS and CDR2 FQNEAQ. CDR3 nucleotides: TGTGCCAGCAGCTTGGGAGGAAATAGCAATCAGCCCCAGCATTTT. It specifies CASSLGGNSNQPQHF.

The V call is TRBV15, the J call TRBJ2-7; TRBD2 aligns across 8 bases. V shed 0 bases, J shed 5 bases, and the junction held 6 bases outside the gene matches. CDR3 size: 15 residues. Per the germline V gene, CDR1 is LNHNV and CDR2 is YYDKDF (reference sequence). CDR3 residues: CATSRDPAGADEQYF. DNA for the CDR3: TGTGCCACCAGCAGAGACCCAGCGGGGGCGGACGAGCAGTACTTC. Filled out from reference TRBV15 and TRBJ2-7, the complete variable domain reads DAMVIQNPRYQVTQFGKPVTLSCSQTLNHNVMYWYQQKSSQAPKLLFHYYDKDFNNEADTPDNFQSRRPNTSFCFLDIRSPGLGDTAMYLCATSRDPAGADEQYFGPGTRLTVT.

This chain joins TRBV7-6 and TRBJ2-7; weak D call: TRBD2 (7 bases). With 6 bases removed from V and 5 bases from J, the gap between germline ends came to 14 bases. The CDR3 is 13 residues long. From germline, CDR1 is SGHVS and CDR2 FNYEAQ. Here the CDR3 DNA reads TGTGCCAGCAGTCTATACGGGGGGCACGAGCAGTACTTC. Translation gives CASSLYGGHEQYF.

The table lists this clone with a few counts. The CDR3 spells CASSLRNEQFF. DNA of the CDR3: TGTGCCAGCAGCTTACGGAATGAGCAGTTCTTC. The chain joins TRBV5-6 to TRBJ2-1; D is unresolved. V lost 2 bases, J lost 7 bases, and 4 bases lay in between. In germline, CDR1 is SGHDT, CDR2 YYEEEE. This CDR3 has 11 residues.

The chain is built from TRBV7-9 and TRBJ2-7, with TRBD2 matching over 7 bases. This CDR3 is 14 amino acids long. V gave up 6 bases and J gave up 4 bases; unmatched junction bases: 9. Germline V gives CDR1 SEHNR, CDR2 FQNEAQ (reference sequence). The CDR3 DNA reads as TGTGCCAGCAGTCGGGTCGGCGGGAGTTACGAGCAGTACTTC. It is translated as CASSRVGGSYEQYF.

The sample holds a few counts of this clone. CDR3 DNA: TGTGCCAGCAGCCCATACCGGGGAATGCAGGGGGTAAGGGCCTACGAGCAGTACTTC. Its protein product is CASSPYRGMQGVRAYEQYF. V gene TRBV7-8 combines with J gene TRBJ2-7; 7 bases agree with TRBD1. The V gene's germline CDR1 is SGHVS and CDR2 FQNEAQ. V was pared by 5 bases and J by 2 bases, with 21 bases of the junction left unmatched. The CDR3 sequence is 19 residues long.

The V call is TRBV5-1, the J call TRBJ2-7, with D possibly TRBD1 on 7 matching bases. The CDR3 runs to 14 residues. Germline CDR1 SGHRS, CDR2 YFSETQ. The germline V and J ends were trimmed by 0 bases and 3 bases, with 10 bases remaining between them. The CDR3 bases are TGCGCCAGCAGCTTGGGGCAGGGGGGCTACGAGCAGTACTTC. It encodes CASSLGQGGYEQYF. Using reference TRBV5-1 and TRBJ2-7 for the parts outside the CDR3, the full variable domain is KAGVTQTPRYLIKTRGQQVTLSCSPISGHRSVSWYQQTPGQGLQFLFEYFSETQRNKGNFPGRFSGRQFSNSRSEMNVSTLELGDSALYLCASSLGQGGYEQYFGPGTRLTVT.

The rearrangement links TRBV4-1 to TRBJ1-1; TRBD1 is a possible D gene (5 bases). V lost 3 bases and J lost 7, with 12 bases in between. Germline-derived CDR1 and CDR2 are MGHRA and YSYEKL. This CDR3 region has 13 residues. DNA for the CDR3: TGCGCCAGCAGCCATCCAGGACAAAGTGAAGCTTTCTTT. Amino acids: CASSHPGQSEAFF.

The genes are TRBV6-5 and TRBJ2-5, with 7 bases matching TRBD2. The J call may not be correct, given that the DNA end is closer to TRBJ2-7. CDR3 length: 14 residues. Per the germline V gene, CDR1 is MNHEY and CDR2 is SVGAGI. CDR3 residues: CASTVTSTSYEQYF. CDR3 DNA sequence: TGTGCCAGCACAGTGACTAGCACGTCCTACGAGCAGTACTTC.

The rearrangement uses TRBV5-3 and TRBJ1-5; possible D gene TRBD1, 6 bases. TRBV5-3 is classed as an ORF, of uncertain function. The CDR3 loop spans 18 amino acids. V lost 1 base and J 4 bases, leaving 21 bases between the germline ends. CDR3 sequence: CARSLTGRGAYKNQPQHF. The CDR3 coding sequence is TGTGCCAGAAGCTTGACAGGACGGGGGGCATACAAAAATCAGCCCCAGCATTTT.

The sample holds a few counts of this clone. In nucleotides, the CDR3 is TGTGCCTGGGGAAAGGGGACAGGCCGCTACGAGCAGTACTTC. Protein product: CAWGKGTGRYEQYF. The chain links TRBV30 to TRBJ2-7, with TRBD1 matching 8 bases. This CDR3 has 14 amino acids. CDR1 is GTSNPN and CDR2 is SVGIG in the germline V gene (reference sequence). J was trimmed by 3 bases and V by 5 bases; bases with no gene match: 9.

The chain recombines TRBV7-8 with TRBJ2-2; D perhaps matches TRBD1 (5 bases). Trimming removed 5 bases from V and 2 bases from J, with 21 bases in between. The CDR3 sequence is 18 residues long. Germline V lookup: CDR1 SGHVS, CDR2 FQNEAQ. The CDR3 DNA sequence: TGTGCCAGCAGCCACAGGACGGTCGCTGGGCCCAACACCGGGGAGCTGTTTTTT. It yields the protein CASSHRTVAGPNTGELFF.

This clone was seen a handful of times. Other DNA sequences in this specimen translate into the identical CDR3. The V call is TRBV28, the J call TRBJ2-7; unclear D gene. This CDR3 comprises 11 residues. The V end was cut by 4 bases, the J end by 7 bases, with 8 bases between. The V gene's germline CDR1 is MDHEN and CDR2 SYDVKM. The CDR3 protein is CASSSSREQYF. CDR3 nucleotides: TGTGCCAGCAGTTCCTCTAGGGAGCAGTACTTC. Combining the CDR3 with reference TRBV28 and TRBJ2-7 gives the whole variable domain DVKVTQSSRYLVKRTGEKVFLECVQDMDHENMFWYRQDPGLGLRLIYFSYDVKMKEKGDIPEGYSVSREKKERFSLILESASTNQTSMYLCASSSSREQYFGPGTRLTVT.

The chain recombines TRBV9 with TRBJ2-5; TRBD2 aligns across 7 bases. V was pared by 3 bases and J by 4 bases, with 9 bases of the junction left unmatched. CDR1 and CDR2 from the germline V gene are SGDLS and YYNGEE. CDR3 length: 15 amino acids. CDR3 residues: CASSAETGGGETQYF. CDR3 nucleotides: TGTGCCAGCAGCGCAGAGACGGGGGGAGGAGAGACCCAGTACTTC.

The chain links TRBV5-6 to TRBJ2-3; D might be TRBD2 (7 bases). V shed 2 bases and J shed 4 bases, with 11 bases lying between them. From germline, CDR1 is SGHDT and CDR2 YYEEEE. The CDR3 has 14 residues. The CDR3 protein is CASSLGGAADTQYF. Here the CDR3 DNA reads TGTGCCAGCAGCTTAGGGGGGGCCGCAGATACGCAGTATTTT.

The chain is built from TRBV7-2 and TRBJ2-3, with a tentative D call TRBD2 (5 bases). Germline CDR1 SGHTA, CDR2 FQGNSA. Trimming stripped 5 bases from V and 1 base from J, with 19 bases between. The CDR3 length is 17 residues. CDR3 residues: CASSPPTGITGTDTQYF. The CDR3 bases are TGTGCCAGCAGCCCCCCGACGGGGATCACGGGCACAGATACGCAGTATTTT.

A few counts support this clone. The rearrangement uses TRBV29-1 and TRBJ2-7, with 7 bases fitting TRBD1. CDR1 and CDR2 from the germline V gene are SQVTM and ANQGSEA. Unmatched junction bases numbered 2, after V lost 1 base and J lost 2 bases. The CDR3 is 13 residues long. CDR3 region: CSVEGDRAYEQYF. The CDR3 DNA reads as TGCAGCGTTGAAGGGGACAGAGCCTACGAGCAGTACTTC.

V gene TRBV5-1 combines with J gene TRBJ2-7; 9 nucleotides line up with TRBD1. The length of the CDR3 is 15 residues. Germline lookup yields CDR1 SGHRS and CDR2 YFSETQ. With V trimmed by 3 bases and J by 5 bases, 9 bases remained unmatched. The CDR3 sequence: CASSSRGQGGNEQYF. CDR3 in DNA: TGCGCCAGCAGCTCTAGGGGACAGGGTGGCAACGAGCAGTACTTC.

The chain links TRBV7-2 to TRBJ2-7; 9 bases match TRBD1. CDR3 length: 16 amino acids. Germline CDR1 is SGHTA and CDR2 is FQGNSA. J gave up 2 bases and V 1 base, and 6 bases lay outside the gene matches. The CDR3 coding sequence is TGTGCCAGCAGCTTAGTAGGGGGGACAGGGACCTACGAGCAGTACTTC. This translates into CASSLVGGTGTYEQYF.